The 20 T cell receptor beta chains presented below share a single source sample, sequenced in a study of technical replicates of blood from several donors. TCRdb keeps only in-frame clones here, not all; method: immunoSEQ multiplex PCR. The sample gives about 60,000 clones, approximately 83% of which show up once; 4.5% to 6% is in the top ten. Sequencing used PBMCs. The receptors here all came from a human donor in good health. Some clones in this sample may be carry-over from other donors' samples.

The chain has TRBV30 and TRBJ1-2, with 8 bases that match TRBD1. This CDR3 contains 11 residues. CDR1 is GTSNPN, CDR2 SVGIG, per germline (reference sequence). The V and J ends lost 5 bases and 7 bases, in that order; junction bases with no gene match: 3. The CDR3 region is CAWDRGFGYTF. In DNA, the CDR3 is TGTGCCTGGGACAGGGGTTTTGGCTACACCTTC.

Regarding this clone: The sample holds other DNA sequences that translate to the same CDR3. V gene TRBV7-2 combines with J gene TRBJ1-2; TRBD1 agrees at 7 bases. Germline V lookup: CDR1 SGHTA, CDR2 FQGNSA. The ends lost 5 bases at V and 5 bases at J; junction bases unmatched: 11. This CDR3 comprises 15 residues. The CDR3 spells CASSPRQGPGYGYTF. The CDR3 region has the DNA TGTGCCAGCAGCCCGAGACAGGGCCCGGGGTATGGCTACACCTTC.

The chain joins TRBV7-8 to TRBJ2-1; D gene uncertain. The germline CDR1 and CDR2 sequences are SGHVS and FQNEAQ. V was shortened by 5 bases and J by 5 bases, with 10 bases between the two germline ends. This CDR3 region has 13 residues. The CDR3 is CASSLSSHNEQFF. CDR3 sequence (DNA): TGTGCCAGCAGCCTTAGTTCACACAATGAGCAGTTCTTC.

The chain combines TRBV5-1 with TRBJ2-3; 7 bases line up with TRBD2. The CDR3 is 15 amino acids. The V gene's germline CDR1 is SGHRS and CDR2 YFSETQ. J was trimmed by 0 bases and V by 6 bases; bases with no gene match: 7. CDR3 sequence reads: CASTPAGVSTDTQYF. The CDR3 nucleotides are TGCGCCAGCACCCCCGCGGGAGTAAGCACAGATACGCAGTATTTT.

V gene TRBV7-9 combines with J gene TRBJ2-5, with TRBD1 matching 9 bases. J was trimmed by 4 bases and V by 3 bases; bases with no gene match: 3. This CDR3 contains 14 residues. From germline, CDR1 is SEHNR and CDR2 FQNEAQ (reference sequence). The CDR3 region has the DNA TGTGCCAGCAGCTTGGGGGACAGGGCAGAGACCCAGTACTTC. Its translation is CASSLGDRAETQYF.

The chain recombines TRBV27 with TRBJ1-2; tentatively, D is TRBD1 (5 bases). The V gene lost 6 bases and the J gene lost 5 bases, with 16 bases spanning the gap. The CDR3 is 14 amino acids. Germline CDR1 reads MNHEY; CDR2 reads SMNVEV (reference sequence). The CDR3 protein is CASSSVGAGYGYTF. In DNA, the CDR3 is TGTGCCAGCAGCTCGGTAGGGGCGGGGTATGGCTACACCTTC.

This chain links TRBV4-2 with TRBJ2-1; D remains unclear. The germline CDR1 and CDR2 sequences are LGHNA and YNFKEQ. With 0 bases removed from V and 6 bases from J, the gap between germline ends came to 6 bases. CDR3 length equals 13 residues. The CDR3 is CASSQERSNEQFF. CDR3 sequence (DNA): TGTGCCAGCAGCCAAGAAAGGAGCAATGAGCAGTTCTTC.

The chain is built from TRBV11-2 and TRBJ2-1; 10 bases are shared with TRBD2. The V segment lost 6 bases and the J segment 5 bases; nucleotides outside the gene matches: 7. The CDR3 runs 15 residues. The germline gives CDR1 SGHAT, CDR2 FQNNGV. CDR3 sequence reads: CASSWTSGANNEQFF. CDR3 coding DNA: TGTGCCAGCAGTTGGACTAGCGGAGCCAACAATGAGCAGTTCTTC.

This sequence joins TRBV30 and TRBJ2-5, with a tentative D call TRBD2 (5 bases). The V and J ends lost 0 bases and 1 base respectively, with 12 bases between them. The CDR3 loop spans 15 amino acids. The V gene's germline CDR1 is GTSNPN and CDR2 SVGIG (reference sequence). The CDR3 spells CAWSVIGSGQETQYF. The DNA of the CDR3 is TGTGCCTGGAGTGTAATTGGGAGCGGCCAAGAGACCCAGTACTTC. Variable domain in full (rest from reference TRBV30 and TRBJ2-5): SQTIHQWPATLVQPVGSPLSLECTVEGTSNPNLYWYRQAAGRGLQLLFYSVGIGQISSEVPQNLSASRPQDRQFILSSKKLLLSDSGFYLCAWSVIGSGQETQYFGPGTRLLVL.

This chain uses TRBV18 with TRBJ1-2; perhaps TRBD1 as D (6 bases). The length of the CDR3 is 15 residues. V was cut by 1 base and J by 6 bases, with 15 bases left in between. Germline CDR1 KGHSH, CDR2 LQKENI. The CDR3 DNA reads TGTGCCAGCTCACCACATCAGGGGCGTACGAATGGCTACACCTTC. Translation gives CASSPHQGRTNGYTF.

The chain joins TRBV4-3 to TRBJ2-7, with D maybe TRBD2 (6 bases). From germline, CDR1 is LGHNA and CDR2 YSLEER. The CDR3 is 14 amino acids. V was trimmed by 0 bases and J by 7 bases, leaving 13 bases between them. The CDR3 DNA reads TGCGCCAGCAGCCAAGATTGGACCGCGGGGGAGCAGTACTTC. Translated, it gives CASSQDWTAGEQYF.

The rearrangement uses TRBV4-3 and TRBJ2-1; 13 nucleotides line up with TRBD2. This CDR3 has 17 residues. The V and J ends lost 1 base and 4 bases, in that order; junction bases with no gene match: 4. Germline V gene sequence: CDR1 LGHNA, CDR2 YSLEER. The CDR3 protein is CASSQGTSGSTYNEQFF. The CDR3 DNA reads TGCGCCAGCAGCCAAGGGACTAGCGGGAGTACATACAATGAGCAGTTCTTC.

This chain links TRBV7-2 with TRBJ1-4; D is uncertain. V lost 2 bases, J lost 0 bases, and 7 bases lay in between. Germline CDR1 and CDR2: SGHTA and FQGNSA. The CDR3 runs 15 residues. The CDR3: CASSLFGATNEKLFF. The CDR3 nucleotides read TGTGCCAGCAGCTTATTCGGTGCAACTAATGAAAAACTGTTTTTT. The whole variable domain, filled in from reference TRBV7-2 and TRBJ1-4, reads GAGVSQSPSNKVTEKGKDVELRCDPISGHTALYWYRQSLGQGLEFLIYFQGNSAPDKSGLPSDRFSAERTGGSVSTLTIQRTQQEDSAVYLCASSLFGATNEKLFFGSGTQLSVL.

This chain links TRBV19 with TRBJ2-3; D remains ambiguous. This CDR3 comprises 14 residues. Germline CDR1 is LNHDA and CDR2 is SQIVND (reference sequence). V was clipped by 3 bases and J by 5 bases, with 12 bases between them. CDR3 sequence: CASSIRAWIDTQYF. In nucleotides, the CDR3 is TGTGCCAGTAGTATCCGAGCGTGGATAGATACGCAGTATTTT.

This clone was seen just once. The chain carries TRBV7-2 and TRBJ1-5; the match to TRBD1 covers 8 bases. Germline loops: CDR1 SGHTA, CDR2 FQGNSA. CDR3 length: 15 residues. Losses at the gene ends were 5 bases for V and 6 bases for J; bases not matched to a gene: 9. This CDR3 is CASSLRLDRAQPQHF. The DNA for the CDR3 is TGTGCCAGCAGCCTACGCTTGGACAGGGCTCAGCCCCAGCATTTT.

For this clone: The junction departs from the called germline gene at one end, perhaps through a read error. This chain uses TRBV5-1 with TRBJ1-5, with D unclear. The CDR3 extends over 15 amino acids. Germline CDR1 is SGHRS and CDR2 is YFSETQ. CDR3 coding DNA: TGCGCCAGCAGTTTGGACGGTTCCCCCAACCAGCCCCAGCATTTT. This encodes CASSLDGSPNQPQHF.

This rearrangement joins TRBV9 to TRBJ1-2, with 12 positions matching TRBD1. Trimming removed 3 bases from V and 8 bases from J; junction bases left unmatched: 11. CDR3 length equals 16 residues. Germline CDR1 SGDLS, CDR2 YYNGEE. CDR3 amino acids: CASSGAGDRGLWGYTF. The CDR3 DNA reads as TGTGCCAGCAGCGGGGCCGGGGACAGGGGGCTTTGGGGCTACACCTTC.

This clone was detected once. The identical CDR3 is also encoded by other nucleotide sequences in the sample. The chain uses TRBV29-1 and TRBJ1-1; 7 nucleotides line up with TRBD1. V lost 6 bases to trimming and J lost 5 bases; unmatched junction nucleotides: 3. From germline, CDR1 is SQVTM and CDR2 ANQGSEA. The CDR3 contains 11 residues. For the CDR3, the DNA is TGCAGCGTGAGACAGGGAACTGAAGCTTTCTTT. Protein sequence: CSVRQGTEAFF.

CDR3 sequence reads: CASSEAVGQSREKLFF. CDR3 DNA sequence: TGCGCCAGCAGCGAGGCTGTCGGACAGAGCAGGGAAAAACTGTTTTTT. This sequence joins TRBV5-1 and TRBJ1-4; D might be TRBD1 (6 bases). V was trimmed by 4 bases and J by 8 bases, leaving 21 bases between them. The V gene's germline CDR1 is SGHRS and CDR2 YFSETQ. The CDR3 consists of 16 residues.

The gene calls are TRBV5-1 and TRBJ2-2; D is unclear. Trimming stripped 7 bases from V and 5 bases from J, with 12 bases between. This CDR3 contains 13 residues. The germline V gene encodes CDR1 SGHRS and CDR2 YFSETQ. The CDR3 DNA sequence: TGCGCCAGCGAGAAAGACACAACCGGGGAGCTGTTTTTT. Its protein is CASEKDTTGELFF.